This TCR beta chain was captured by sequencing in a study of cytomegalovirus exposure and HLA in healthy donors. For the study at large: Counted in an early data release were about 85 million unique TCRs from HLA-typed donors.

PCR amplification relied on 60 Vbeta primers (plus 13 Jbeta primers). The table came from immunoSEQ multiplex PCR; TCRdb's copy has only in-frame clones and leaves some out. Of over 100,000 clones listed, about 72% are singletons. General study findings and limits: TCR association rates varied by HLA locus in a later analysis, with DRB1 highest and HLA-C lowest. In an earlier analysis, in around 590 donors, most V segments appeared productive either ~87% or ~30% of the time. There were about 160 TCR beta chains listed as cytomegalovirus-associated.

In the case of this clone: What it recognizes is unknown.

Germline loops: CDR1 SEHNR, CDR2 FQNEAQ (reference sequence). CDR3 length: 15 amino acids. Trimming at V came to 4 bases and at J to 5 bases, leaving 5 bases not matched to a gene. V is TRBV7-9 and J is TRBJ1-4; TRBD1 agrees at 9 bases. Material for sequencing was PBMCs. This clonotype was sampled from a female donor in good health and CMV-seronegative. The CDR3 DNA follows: TGTGCCAGCAGCTCATCCGGACAGGGGAATGAAAAACTGTTTTTT. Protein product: CASSSSGQGNEKLFF.